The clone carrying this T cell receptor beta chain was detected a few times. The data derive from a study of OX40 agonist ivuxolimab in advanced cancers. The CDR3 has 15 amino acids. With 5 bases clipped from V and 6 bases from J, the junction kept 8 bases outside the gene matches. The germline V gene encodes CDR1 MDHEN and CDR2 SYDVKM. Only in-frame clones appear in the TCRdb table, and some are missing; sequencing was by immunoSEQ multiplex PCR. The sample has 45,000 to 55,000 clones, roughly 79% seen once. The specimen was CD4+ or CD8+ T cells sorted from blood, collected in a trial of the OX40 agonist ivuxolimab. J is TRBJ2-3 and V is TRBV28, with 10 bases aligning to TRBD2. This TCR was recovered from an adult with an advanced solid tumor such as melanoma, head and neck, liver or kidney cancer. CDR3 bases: TGTGCCAGCAGTGGATGGGCTAGCGGGAGTGATACGCAGTATTTT. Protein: CASSGWASGSDTQYF.